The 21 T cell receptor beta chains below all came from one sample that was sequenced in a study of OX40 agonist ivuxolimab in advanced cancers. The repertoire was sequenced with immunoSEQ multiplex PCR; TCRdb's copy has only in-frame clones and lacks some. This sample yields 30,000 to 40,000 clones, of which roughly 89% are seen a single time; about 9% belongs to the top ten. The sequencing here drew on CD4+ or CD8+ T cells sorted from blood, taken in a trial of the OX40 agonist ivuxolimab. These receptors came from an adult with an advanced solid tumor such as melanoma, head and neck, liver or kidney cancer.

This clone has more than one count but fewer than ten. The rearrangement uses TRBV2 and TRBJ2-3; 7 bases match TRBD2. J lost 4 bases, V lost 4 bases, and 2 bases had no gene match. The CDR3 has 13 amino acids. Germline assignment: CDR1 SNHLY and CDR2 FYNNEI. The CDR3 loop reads CASSGDYADTQYF. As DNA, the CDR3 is TGTGCCAGCAGTGGGGACTATGCAGATACGCAGTATTTT. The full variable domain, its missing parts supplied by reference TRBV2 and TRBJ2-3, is EPEVTQTPSHQVTQMGQEVILRCVPISNHLYFYWYRQILGQKVEFLVSFYNNEISEKSEIFDDQFSVERPDGSNFTLKIRSTKLEDSAMYFCASSGDYADTQYFGPGTRLTVL.

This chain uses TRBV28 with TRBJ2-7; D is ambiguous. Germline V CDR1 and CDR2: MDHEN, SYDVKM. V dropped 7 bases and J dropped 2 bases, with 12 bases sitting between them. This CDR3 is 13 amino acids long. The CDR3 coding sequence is TGTGCCAGCATTCGAGGCTCCCCCTACGAGCAGTACTTC. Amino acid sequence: CASIRGSPYEQYF. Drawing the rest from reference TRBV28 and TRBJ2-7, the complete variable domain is DVKVTQSSRYLVKRTGEKVFLECVQDMDHENMFWYRQDPGLGLRLIYFSYDVKMKEKGDIPEGYSVSREKKERFSLILESASTNQTSMYLCASIRGSPYEQYFGPGTRLTVT.

The DNA for the CDR3 is TGTGCCAGTAGTATTAACGGGGGAGAGACCCAGTACTTC. Its translation: CASSINGGETQYF. V and J are TRBV19 and TRBJ2-5, with D perhaps TRBD2 (6 bases). The CDR3 has 13 residues. Per germline, CDR1 LNHDA and CDR2 SQIVND (reference sequence). Deletions cut 3 bases from V and 4 bases from J, with 9 bases between.

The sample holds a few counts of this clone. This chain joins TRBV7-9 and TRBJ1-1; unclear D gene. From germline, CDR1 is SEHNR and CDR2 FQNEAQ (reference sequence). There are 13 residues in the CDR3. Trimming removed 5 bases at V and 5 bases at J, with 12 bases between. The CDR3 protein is CASSPPGWTEAFF. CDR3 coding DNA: TGTGCCAGCAGCCCTCCGGGTTGGACTGAAGCTTTCTTT.

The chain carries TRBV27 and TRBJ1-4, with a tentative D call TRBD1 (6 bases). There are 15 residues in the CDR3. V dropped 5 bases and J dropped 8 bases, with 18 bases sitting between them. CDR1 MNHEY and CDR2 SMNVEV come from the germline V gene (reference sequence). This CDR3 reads CASSARRGGGEKLFF. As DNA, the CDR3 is TGTGCCAGCAGTGCCCGGAGGGGGGGCGGCGAAAAACTGTTTTTT.

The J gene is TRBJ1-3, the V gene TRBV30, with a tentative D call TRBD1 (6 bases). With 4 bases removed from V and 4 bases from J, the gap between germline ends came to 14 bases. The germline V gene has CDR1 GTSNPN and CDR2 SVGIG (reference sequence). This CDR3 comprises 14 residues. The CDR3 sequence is CAWTRQEEGNTIYF. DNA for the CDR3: TGTGCCTGGACCAGACAGGAAGAAGGAAACACCATATATTTT.

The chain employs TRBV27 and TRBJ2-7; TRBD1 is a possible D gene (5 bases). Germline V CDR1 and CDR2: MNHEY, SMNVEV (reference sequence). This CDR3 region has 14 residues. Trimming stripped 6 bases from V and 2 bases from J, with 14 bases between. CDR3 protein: CASSGQENAYEQYF. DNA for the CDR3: TGTGCCAGCAGCGGACAAGAAAACGCCTACGAGCAGTACTTC.

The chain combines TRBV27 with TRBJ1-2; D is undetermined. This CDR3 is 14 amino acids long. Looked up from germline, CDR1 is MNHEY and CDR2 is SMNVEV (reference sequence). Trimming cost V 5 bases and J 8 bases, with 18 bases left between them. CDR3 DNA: TGTGCCAGCAGTCCCTCGGACGGCCGACGCGGCTACACCTTC. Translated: CASSPSDGRRGYTF.

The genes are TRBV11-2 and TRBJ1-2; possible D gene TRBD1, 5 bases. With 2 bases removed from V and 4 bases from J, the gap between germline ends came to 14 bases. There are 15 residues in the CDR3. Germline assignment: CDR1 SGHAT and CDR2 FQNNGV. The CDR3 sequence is CASSLRLAGTYGYTF. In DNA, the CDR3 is TGTGCCAGCAGCTTAAGGTTGGCGGGGACCTATGGCTACACCTTC.

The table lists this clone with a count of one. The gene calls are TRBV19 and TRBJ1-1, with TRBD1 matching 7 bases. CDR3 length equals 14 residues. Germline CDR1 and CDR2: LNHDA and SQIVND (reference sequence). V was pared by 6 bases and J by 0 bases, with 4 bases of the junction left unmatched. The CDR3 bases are TGTGCCAGTAGCGGGGGACAGATGAACACTGAAGCTTTCTTT. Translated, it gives CASSGGQMNTEAFF.

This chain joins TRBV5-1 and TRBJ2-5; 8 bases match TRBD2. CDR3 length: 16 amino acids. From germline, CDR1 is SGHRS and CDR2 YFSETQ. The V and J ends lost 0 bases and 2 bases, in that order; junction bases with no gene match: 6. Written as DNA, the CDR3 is TGCGCCAGCAGCTTGGCCCCCGGGGGGGAGCAAGAGACCCAGTACTTC. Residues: CASSLAPGGEQETQYF.

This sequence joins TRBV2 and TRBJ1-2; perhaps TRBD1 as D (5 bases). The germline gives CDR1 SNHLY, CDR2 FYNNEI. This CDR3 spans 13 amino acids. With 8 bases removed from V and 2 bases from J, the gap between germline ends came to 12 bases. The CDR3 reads CASADPGNYGYTF. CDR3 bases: TGTGCCAGCGCAGACCCAGGGAACTATGGCTACACCTTC. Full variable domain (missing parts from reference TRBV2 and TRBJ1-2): EPEVTQTPSHQVTQMGQEVILRCVPISNHLYFYWYRQILGQKVEFLVSFYNNEISEKSEIFDDQFSVERPDGSNFTLKIRSTKLEDSAMYFCASADPGNYGYTFGSGTRLTVV.

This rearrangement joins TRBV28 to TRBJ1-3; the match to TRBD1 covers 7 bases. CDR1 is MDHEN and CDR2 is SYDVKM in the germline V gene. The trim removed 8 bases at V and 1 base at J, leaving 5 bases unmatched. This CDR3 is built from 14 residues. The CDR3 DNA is TGTGCCAGCGGATTGGACAGGTCTGGAAACACCATATATTTT. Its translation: CASGLDRSGNTIYF.

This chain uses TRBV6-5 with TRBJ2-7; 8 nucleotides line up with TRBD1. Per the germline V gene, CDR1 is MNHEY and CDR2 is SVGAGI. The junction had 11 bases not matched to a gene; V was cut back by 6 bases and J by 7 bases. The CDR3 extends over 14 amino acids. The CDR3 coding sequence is TGTGCCAGCAGCCCGGGACAGGCGCCTCGGGAGCAGTACTTC. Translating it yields CASSPGQAPREQYF.

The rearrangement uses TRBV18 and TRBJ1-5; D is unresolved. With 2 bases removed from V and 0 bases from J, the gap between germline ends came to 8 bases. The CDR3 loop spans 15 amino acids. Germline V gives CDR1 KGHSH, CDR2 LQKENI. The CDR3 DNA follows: TGTGCCAGCTCACCAGGCGGGAATAGCAATCAGCCCCAGCATTTT. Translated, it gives CASSPGGNSNQPQHF. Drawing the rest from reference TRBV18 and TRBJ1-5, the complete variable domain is NAGVMQNPRHLVRRRGQEARLRCSPMKGHSHVYWYRQLPEEGLKFMVYLQKENIIDESGMPKERFSAEFPKEGPSILRIQQVVRGDSAAYFCASSPGGNSNQPQHFGDGTRLSIL.

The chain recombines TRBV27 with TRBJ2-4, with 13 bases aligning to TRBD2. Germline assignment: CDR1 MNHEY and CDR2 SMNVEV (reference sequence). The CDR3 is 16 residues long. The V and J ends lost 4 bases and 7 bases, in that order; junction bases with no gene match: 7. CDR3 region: CASSSPGTSGVNIQYF. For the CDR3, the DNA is TGTGCCAGCAGTTCGCCCGGGACTAGCGGGGTCAACATTCAGTACTTC.

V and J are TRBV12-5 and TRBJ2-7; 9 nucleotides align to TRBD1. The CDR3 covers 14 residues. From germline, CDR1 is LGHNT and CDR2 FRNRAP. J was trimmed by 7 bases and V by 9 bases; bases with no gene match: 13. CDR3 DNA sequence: TGTGCTAGCCTCTCGGGACAGGGCTTTCGTGAGCAGTACTTC. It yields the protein CASLSGQGFREQYF.

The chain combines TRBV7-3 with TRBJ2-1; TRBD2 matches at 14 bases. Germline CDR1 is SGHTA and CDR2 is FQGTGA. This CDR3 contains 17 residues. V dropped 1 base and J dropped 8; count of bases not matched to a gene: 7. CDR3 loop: CASSLMTSGRAEDEQFF. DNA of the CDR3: TGTGCCAGCAGCTTAATGACTAGCGGGAGGGCCGAGGATGAGCAGTTCTTC.

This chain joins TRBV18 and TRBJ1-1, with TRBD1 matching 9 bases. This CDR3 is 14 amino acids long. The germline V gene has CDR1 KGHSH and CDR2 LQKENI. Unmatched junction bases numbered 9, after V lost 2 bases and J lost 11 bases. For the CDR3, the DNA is TGTGCCAGCTCACCATCGGACAGGGGCGGTGGGGCTTTCTTT. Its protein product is CASSPSDRGGGAFF.

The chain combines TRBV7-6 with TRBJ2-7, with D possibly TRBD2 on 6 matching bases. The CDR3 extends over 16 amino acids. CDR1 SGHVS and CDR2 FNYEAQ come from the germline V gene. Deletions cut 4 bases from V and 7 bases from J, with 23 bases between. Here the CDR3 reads CASSSPFREPKNEQYF. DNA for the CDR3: TGTGCCAGCAGCTCCCCATTCCGGGAGCCCAAGAATGAGCAGTACTTC.

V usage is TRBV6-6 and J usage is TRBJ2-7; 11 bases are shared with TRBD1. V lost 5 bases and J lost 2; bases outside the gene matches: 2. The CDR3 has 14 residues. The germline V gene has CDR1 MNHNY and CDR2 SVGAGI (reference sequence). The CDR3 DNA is TGTGCCAGCAGTCCGGGACAGGGGGCCTACGAGCAGTACTTC. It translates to CASSPGQGAYEQYF.